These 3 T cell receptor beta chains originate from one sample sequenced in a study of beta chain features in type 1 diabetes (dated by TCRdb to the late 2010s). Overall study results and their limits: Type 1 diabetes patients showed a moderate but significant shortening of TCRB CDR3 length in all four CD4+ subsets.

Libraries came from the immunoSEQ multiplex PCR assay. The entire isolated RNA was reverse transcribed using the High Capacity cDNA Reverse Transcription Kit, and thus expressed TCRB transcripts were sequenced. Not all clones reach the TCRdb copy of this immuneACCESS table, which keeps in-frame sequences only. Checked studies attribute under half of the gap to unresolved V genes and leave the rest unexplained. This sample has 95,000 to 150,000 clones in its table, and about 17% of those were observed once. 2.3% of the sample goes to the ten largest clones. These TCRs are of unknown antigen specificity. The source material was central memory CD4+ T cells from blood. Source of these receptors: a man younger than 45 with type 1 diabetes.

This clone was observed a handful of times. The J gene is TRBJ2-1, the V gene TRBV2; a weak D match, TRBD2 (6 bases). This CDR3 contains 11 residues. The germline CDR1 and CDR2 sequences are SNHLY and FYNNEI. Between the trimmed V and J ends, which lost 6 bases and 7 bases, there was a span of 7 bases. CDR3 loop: CASREGNEQFF. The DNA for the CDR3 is TGTGCCAGCAGGGAGGGAAATGAGCAGTTCTTC.

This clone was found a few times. The CDR3 spells CASSLQGNNYGYTF. The DNA for the CDR3 is TGTGCCAGCAGCCTACAGGGGAACAACTATGGCTACACCTTC. The gene calls are TRBV5-4 and TRBJ1-2; 7 bases are shared with TRBD1. Germline V gene sequence: CDR1 SGHNT, CDR2 YYREEE (reference sequence). The CDR3 length is 14 residues. The V segment lost 4 bases and the J segment 2 bases; nucleotides outside the gene matches: 5.

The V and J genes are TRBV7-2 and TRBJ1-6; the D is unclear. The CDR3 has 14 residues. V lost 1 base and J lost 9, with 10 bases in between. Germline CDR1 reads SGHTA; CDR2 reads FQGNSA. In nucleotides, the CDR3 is TGTGCCAGCAGCTTAGGGCTACAAGGTTCACCCCTCCACTTT. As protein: CASSLGLQGSPLHF.